This T cell receptor beta chain stems from a study of T cell responses to AZD1222 COVID-19 vaccine. Overall study results and limits: Baseline serostatus was positive in only six AZD1222 recipients. Every sample of the repertoires postdated the peak T cell response. Clonal diversity may have been underestimated in mostly white British donors. Vaccine-related CD4 TCRs covered spike, predominating at 160-218 and 743-854.

Data came from immunoSEQ multiplex PCR; TCRdb stores just in-frame clones and leaves some out. The sample contains 95,000 to 100,000 clones, around 87% of which appear only once. The germline CDR1 and CDR2 sequences are MDHEN and SYDVKM. The CDR3 is 15 residues long. V gave up 3 bases and J gave up 8 bases; unmatched junction bases: 7. The table lists this clone with a count of one. Its antigen is still unknown. This sample comprised peripheral blood, obtained 28 days after the second AZD1222 dose. The J gene is TRBJ2-1, the V gene TRBV28; 10 nucleotides align to TRBD2. The sequence came from an adult who received the AZD1222 COVID-19 vaccine. CDR3 DNA sequence: TGTGCCAGCAGTTTTTCGCCTAGCGGGAGCTATGAGCAGTTCTTC. The encoded protein is CASSFSPSGSYEQFF.